The 21 T cell receptor beta chains reported below all come from one sample, sequenced in a study of neurological immune-mediated disorders. TCRdb re-called the 5' RACE reads through MiXCR, storing one row per CDR3 protein. The sample has 11,000 to 15,000 distinct CDR3 sequences; 7% are singletons. Source material: CD8+ T cells from blood. These receptors all come from a woman aged 40-49 years in good health.

This clonotype was counted many times. CDR3 region: CASSLGGGSRGHTF. In nucleotides, the CDR3 is TGTGCCAGCAGTTTGGGGGGGGGTAGTCGGGGCCACACCTTC. The chain is built from TRBV12-3 or TRBV12-4 and TRBJ1-2; TRBD1 is a possible D gene (5 bases). The CDR3 has 14 residues. The V gene lost 3 bases and the J gene lost 12 bases, with 20 bases spanning the gap.

The rearrangement links TRBV13 to TRBJ2-1; D may be TRBD1 or TRBD2 (6 bases each). The V gene's germline CDR1 is PRHDT and CDR2 FYEKMQ (reference sequence). The CDR3 is 14 amino acids. V lost 5 bases, J lost 7 bases, and 15 bases lay in between. This CDR3 is CASSQPLGGNEQFF. The CDR3 nucleotides are TGTGCCAGCAGCCAACCTTTAGGGGGGAATGAGCAGTTCTTC.

This clonotype ranks as medium-sized. DNA for the CDR3: TGTGCCAGCATCGGGACAGCCTACGAGCAGTACTTC. Protein sequence: CASIGTAYEQYF. V is TRBV6-6 and J is TRBJ2-7, with TRBD1 matching 7 bases. Germline V CDR1 and CDR2: MNHNY, SVGAGI (reference sequence). After removal of 7 bases from V and 2 bases from J, the junction contained 2 bases not matched to a gene. The CDR3 is 12 amino acids.

This clonotype was observed at least ten times. The rearrangement joins TRBV18 to TRBJ2-5; 8 nucleotides match TRBD1. Germline assignment: CDR1 KGHSH and CDR2 LQKENI. The CDR3 extends over 15 amino acids. The ends lost 3 bases at V and 3 bases at J; junction bases unmatched: 6. The CDR3 bases are TGTGCCAGCTCACCGATCCAGGGGGCGGAAGAGACCCAGTACTTC. Protein sequence: CASSPIQGAEETQYF.

The rearrangement joins TRBV28 to TRBJ1-1, with D unresolved. Germline values: CDR1 MDHEN, CDR2 SYDVKM. This CDR3 is 15 amino acids long. Trimming shortened V by 6 bases and J by 1 base, and 15 bases separated the two germline ends. This chain's CDR3 is CASRPWMGGNTEAFF. CDR3 coding DNA: TGTGCCAGCAGGCCCTGGATGGGAGGGAACACTGAAGCTTTCTTT.

This clonotype was observed at least ten times. The CDR3 DNA is TGTGCCAGCAGCTTCTGGACTAGCGGTAACTATGAGCAGTTCTTC. Its translation: CASSFWTSGNYEQFF. The chain employs TRBV11-1 and TRBJ2-1; 10 bases map to TRBD2. The germline V gene encodes CDR1 SGHAT and CDR2 FQDESV (reference sequence). The CDR3 has 15 residues. V trimming: 3 bases; J trimming: 8 bases; junction bases outside the gene matches: 7.

At least ten counts were recorded for this clonotype. The chain has TRBV4-1 and TRBJ2-7; 9 bases align to TRBD1. This CDR3 comprises 16 residues. The trim removed 4 bases at V and 4 bases at J, leaving 11 bases unmatched. Germline CDR1 MGHRA, CDR2 YSYEKL. The CDR3: CASSLRETGGAYEQYF. The CDR3 coding sequence is TGCGCCAGCAGCCTAAGGGAAACAGGGGGCGCGTACGAGCAGTACTTC.

This clonotype was picked up many times. The V call is TRBV5-1, the J call TRBJ2-2; D not resolved. This CDR3 has 14 residues. Germline CDR1 reads SGHRS; CDR2 reads YFSETQ. The ends were cut back, 0 bases at V and 3 bases at J, with 6 bases in the middle. This CDR3 is CASSLVRYTGELFF. In nucleotides, the CDR3 is TGCGCCAGCAGCTTGGTGAGATACACCGGGGAGCTGTTTTTT.

This clonotype was found many times. The CDR3 bases are TGCGCCAGCAGCGCCCCCGATGAGCAGTTCTTC. Residues: CASSAPDEQFF. The chain combines TRBV5-1 with TRBJ2-1; D is ambiguous. CDR1 is SGHRS, CDR2 YFSETQ, per germline. Trimming cost V 4 bases and J 8 bases, with 7 bases left between them. CDR3 length: 11 amino acids.

This clonotype was observed many times. The rearrangement joins TRBV7-8 to TRBJ1-1; unclear D gene. Trimming cost V 5 bases and J 1 base, with 11 bases left between them. The CDR3 covers 14 residues. Germline lookup yields CDR1 SGHVS and CDR2 FQNEAQ. The chain's CDR3 is CASSPWTENTEAFF. The CDR3 nucleotides are TGTGCCAGCAGCCCGTGGACGGAGAACACTGAAGCTTTCTTT.

This clonotype was seen repeatedly, ten times or more. The rearrangement joins TRBV7-2 to TRBJ2-7, with D perhaps given as TRBD1 or TRBD2 (5 bases each). The CDR3 is made up of 14 amino acids. V shed 6 bases and J shed 1 base, with 13 bases lying between them. Germline CDR1 and CDR2: SGHTA and FQGNSA. In DNA form, the CDR3 reads TGTGCCAGCAGTCCCGGGACCAGTTCCTACGAGCAGTACTTC. Encoded protein: CASSPGTSSYEQYF.

In its sample, this clonotype was seen many times. V and J are TRBV4-1 and TRBJ1-4; D unclear. Trimming took off 5 bases at V and 6 bases at J, with 4 bases between the two ends. This CDR3 is 11 amino acids long. CDR1 and CDR2 (germline): MGHRA, YSYEKL. In DNA form, the CDR3 reads TGCGCCAGCAGCTACGATGAAAAACTGTTTTTT. This translates into CASSYDEKLFF.

This clonotype was recorded many times. The chain carries TRBV5-1 and TRBJ2-7, with TRBD2 as a possible D gene (6 bases). The germline V and J ends were trimmed by 4 bases and 1 base, with 12 bases remaining between them. Germline values: CDR1 SGHRS, CDR2 YFSETQ. The CDR3 covers 14 residues. The DNA of the CDR3 is TGCGCCAGCAGCAAGGGGACTGCTTCCTACGAGCAGTACTTC. It is translated as CASSKGTASYEQYF.

This clonotype was found many times. The V call is TRBV6-1, the J call TRBJ2-2; 11 nucleotides agree with TRBD1. The CDR3 runs 16 residues. In germline, CDR1 is MNHNS, CDR2 SASEGT. With V trimmed by 5 bases and J by 4 bases, 6 bases remained unmatched. CDR3 bases: TGTGCCAGCAGTTCGACCGGGACAGGGGGCACCGGGGAGCTGTTTTTT. The encoded protein is CASSSTGTGGTGELFF.

This clonotype showed up many times. The V call is TRBV9, the J call TRBJ2-5; D call uncertain. V lost 0 bases to trimming and J lost 1 base, with 7 bases between them. This CDR3 has 14 residues. Germline CDR1 reads SGDLS; CDR2 reads YYNGEE. The CDR3 nucleotides are TGTGCCAGCAGCGTAGGCAGTTTCCAAGAGACCCAGTACTTC. Protein: CASSVGSFQETQYF.

Many counts were recorded for this clonotype. V is TRBV27 and J is TRBJ1-1; D remains ambiguous. The CDR3 length is 14 residues. The germline V and J ends were trimmed by 0 bases and 2 bases, with 7 bases remaining between them. CDR1 and CDR2 from the germline V gene are MNHEY and SMNVEV (reference sequence). The CDR3 DNA sequence: TGTGCCAGCAGTTTATCCCCCGATAACACTGAAGCTTTCTTT. This codes for CASSLSPDNTEAFF.

The table lists this clonotype with many counts. The chain joins TRBV9 to TRBJ1-1; D not resolved. Per germline, CDR1 SGDLS and CDR2 YYNGEE. The CDR3 extends over 14 amino acids. With 0 bases removed from V and 1 base from J, the gap between germline ends came to 7 bases. In DNA form, the CDR3 reads TGTGCCAGCAGCGTAGCCCCGGGGAACACTGAAGCTTTCTTT. This sequence encodes CASSVAPGNTEAFF.

This clonotype was seen repeatedly, ten times or more. The V call is TRBV13, the J call TRBJ2-5; 9 bases line up with TRBD2. Germline CDR1 is PRHDT and CDR2 is FYEKMQ (reference sequence). V lost 2 bases to trimming and J lost 7 bases; unmatched junction nucleotides: 17. CDR3 length: 18 amino acids. The CDR3 here is CASSLPLTSGGPGGTQYF. In DNA form, the CDR3 reads TGTGCCAGCAGCTTACCCCTGACTAGCGGAGGCCCCGGGGGGACCCAGTACTTC.

This clonotype was detected ten times or more. This CDR3 is CASSYSRQLLAGGEQFF. The CDR3 DNA follows: TGTGCCAGCAGTTACTCAAGACAGCTCCTAGCGGGAGGTGAGCAGTTCTTC. The chain joins TRBV6-5 to TRBJ2-1, with 11 bases lining up with TRBD2. Per the germline V gene, CDR1 is MNHEY and CDR2 is SVGAGI. V shed 0 bases, J shed 9 bases, and the junction held 10 bases outside the gene matches. The CDR3 contains 17 residues.

The sample holds many counts of this clonotype. V and J are TRBV13 and TRBJ2-1; D possibly corresponds to TRBD2 (5 bases). This CDR3 is built from 13 residues. V shed 1 base and J shed 9 bases, with 10 bases lying between them. The germline gives CDR1 PRHDT, CDR2 FYEKMQ (reference sequence). The CDR3 reads CASSLAPSGEQFF. The DNA for the CDR3 is TGTGCCAGCAGCTTAGCCCCCAGCGGTGAGCAGTTCTTC.

This clonotype was recorded many times. The rearrangement joins TRBV20-1 to TRBJ2-4, with D possibly matching TRBD2 (6 bases). CDR3 length: 17 amino acids. Trimming pared 0 bases from V and 0 bases from J, leaving 15 bases between. Germline assignment: CDR1 DFQATT and CDR2 SNEGSKA (reference sequence). This chain's CDR3 is CSARDKRTTLAKNIQYF. The CDR3 DNA is TGCAGTGCTAGAGACAAACGGACTACCTTAGCCAAAAACATTCAGTACTTC.